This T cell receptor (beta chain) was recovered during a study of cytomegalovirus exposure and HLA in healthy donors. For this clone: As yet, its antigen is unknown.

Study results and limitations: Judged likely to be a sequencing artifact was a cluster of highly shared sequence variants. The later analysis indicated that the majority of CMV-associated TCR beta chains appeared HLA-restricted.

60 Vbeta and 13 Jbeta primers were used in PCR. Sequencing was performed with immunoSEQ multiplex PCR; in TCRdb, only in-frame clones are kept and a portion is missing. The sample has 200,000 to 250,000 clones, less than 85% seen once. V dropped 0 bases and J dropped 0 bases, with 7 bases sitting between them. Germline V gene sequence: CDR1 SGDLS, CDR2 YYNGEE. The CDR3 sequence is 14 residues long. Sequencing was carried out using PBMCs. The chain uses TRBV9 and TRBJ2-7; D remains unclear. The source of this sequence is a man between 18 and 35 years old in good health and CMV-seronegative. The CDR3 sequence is CASSVDMSSYEQYF. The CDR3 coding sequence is TGTGCCAGCAGCGTAGATATGTCCTCCTACGAGCAGTACTTC.